A single sample is the source of the 9 T cell receptor beta chains below, sequenced in a study of Ad26.COV2.S vaccination and SARS-CoV-2 variants. Treatment described: roughly 18 received Ad26.COV2.S at low or high dose, single or two shots; roughly five received placebo; per-sample allocation not given. At day 63 after the first vaccine or placebo injection, samples were drawn. TCRdb's table, derived via immunoSEQ multiplex PCR, lists solely in-frame clones and lacks some. The repertoire holds 400,000 to 450,000 clones, with approximately 92% as singletons. Specimen: peripheral blood, collected in a trial of Ad26.COV2.S vaccine versus placebo. The receptors shown here come from a person between 18 and 60 years old who received the Ad26.COV2.S COVID-19 vaccine or a placebo.

The chain carries TRBV30 and TRBJ1-2, with D possibly TRBD1 on 6 matching bases. The CDR3 is 14 amino acids. Trimming left V 0 bases short and J 4 bases short, with 12 bases between. Germline V lookup: CDR1 GTSNPN, CDR2 SVGIG (reference sequence). CDR3 nucleotides: TGTGCCTGGAGTGTACCTCAGGGGAGCTATGGCTACACCTTC. Amino acid sequence: CAWSVPQGSYGYTF. Looking up the rest from reference TRBV30 and TRBJ1-2 gives the full variable domain: SQTIHQWPATLVQPVGSPLSLECTVEGTSNPNLYWYRQAAGRGLQLLFYSVGIGQISSEVPQNLSASRPQDRQFILSSKKLLLSDSGFYLCAWSVPQGSYGYTFGSGTRLTVV.

J is TRBJ1-2 and V is TRBV4-3; possible D gene TRBD1, 6 bases. CDR1 and CDR2 (germline): LGHNA, YSLEER. V lost 2 bases, J lost 4 bases, and 17 bases lay in between. This CDR3 is built from 16 residues. CDR3 sequence reads: CASSQNSAQGGYGYTF. CDR3 nucleotide sequence: TGCGCCAGCAGCCAAAACTCGGCACAGGGAGGCTATGGCTACACCTTC.

The chain has TRBV15 and TRBJ2-1, with 10 bases lining up with TRBD1. The CDR3 consists of 21 residues. The V and J ends lost 2 bases and 0 bases, in that order; junction bases with no gene match: 16. The germline V gene has CDR1 LNHNV and CDR2 YYDKDF (reference sequence). As DNA, the CDR3 is TGTGCCACCAGCAGACGGGACAGGGGAGACCCGGGACTAGGCTCCTACAATGAGCAGTTCTTC. Translating it yields CATSRRDRGDPGLGSYNEQFF.

The chain has TRBV11-2 and TRBJ1-2, with a tentative D call TRBD1 (5 bases). The CDR3 consists of 15 residues. CDR1 and CDR2 (germline): SGHAT, FQNNGV. Trimming took 2 bases from V and 0 from J, leaving 10 bases between them. The CDR3 nucleotides are TGTGCCAGCAGCTTAAGTGGGGCCTCTAACTATGGCTACACCTTC. This gives the protein CASSLSGASNYGYTF.

This chain links TRBV19 with TRBJ2-3; weak D call: TRBD2 (5 bases). The germline V and J ends were trimmed by 4 bases and 2 bases, with 7 bases remaining between them. CDR3 size: 13 residues. Per the germline V gene, CDR1 is LNHDA and CDR2 is SQIVND (reference sequence). The CDR3 protein is CASSKGDTDTQYF. As DNA, the CDR3 is TGTGCCAGTAGTAAGGGAGACACAGATACGCAGTATTTT.

The chain has TRBV7-8 and TRBJ2-7; 8 bases fit TRBD1. This CDR3 comprises 16 residues. Germline CDR1 and CDR2: SGHVS and FQNEAQ. Trimming removed 3 bases from V and 6 bases from J; junction bases left unmatched: 13. Here the CDR3 DNA reads TGTGCCAGCAGCTTTGTTTACAGGGGACAGGTTACCGAGCAGTACTTC. Its translation is CASSFVYRGQVTEQYF. Using reference TRBV7-8 and TRBJ2-7 for the parts outside the CDR3, the full variable domain is GAGVSQSPRYKVAKRGQDVALRCDPISGHVSLFWYQQALGQGPEFLTYFQNEAQLDKSGLPSDRFFAERPEGSVSTLKIQRTQQEDSAVYLCASSFVYRGQVTEQYFGPGTRLTVT.

In nucleotides, the CDR3 is TGTGCCAGCAGCCCCAGGGGGTTGAGCTCTGGAAACACCATATATTTT. Protein product: CASSPRGLSSGNTIYF. This chain links TRBV5-6 with TRBJ1-3, with 7 bases that match TRBD1. The V gene end was trimmed by 4 bases and the J gene end by 0 bases; junction bases not matched to a gene: 7. The CDR3 contains 16 residues. Germline lookup yields CDR1 SGHDT and CDR2 YYEEEE. Filled out from reference TRBV5-6 and TRBJ1-3, the complete variable domain reads DAGVTQSPTHLIKTRGQQVTLRCSPKSGHDTVSWYQQALGQGPQFIFQYYEEEERQRGNFPDRFSGHQFPNYSSELNVNALLLGDSALYLCASSPRGLSSGNTIYFGEGSWLTVV.

The genes are TRBV4-3 and TRBJ2-7; D perhaps matches TRBD1 (6 bases). The CDR3 consists of 13 residues. V was shortened by 5 bases and J by 1 base, with 9 bases between the two germline ends. The germline V gene has CDR1 LGHNA and CDR2 YSLEER. The CDR3 sequence: CASSRGLSYEQYF. CDR3 coding DNA: TGCGCCAGCAGCAGGGGGTTATCCTACGAGCAGTACTTC.

This clone was seen a single time. This sequence joins TRBV7-9 and TRBJ2-1; the match to TRBD1 covers 10 bases. CDR1 is SEHNR and CDR2 is FQNEAQ in the germline V gene (reference sequence). This CDR3 is 14 amino acids long. The J segment lost 5 bases and the V segment lost 6 bases, leaving 4 bases of the junction unmatched. The CDR3 coding sequence is TGTGCCAGCAGTTTCGGGACAGGGGACAATGAGCAGTTCTTC. Amino acid sequence: CASSFGTGDNEQFF.